The 28 T cell receptor beta chains reported below all come from one sample, sequenced in a study of T cell repertoires in cytomegalovirus infection. TCRdb used MiXCR to reprocess the reads, holding one entry per CDR3 protein. There are around 260,000 distinct CDR3 sequences in the sample; approximately 9% occur only once, and more than 13% lies in the top ten. Sequencing used PBMCs. These receptors came from a human donor in good health (CMV status not recorded). Some clones in this sample may be carry-over from other donors' samples.

There are many counts of this clonotype. V is TRBV7-2 and J is TRBJ1-5; 8 nucleotides match TRBD1. With V trimmed by 1 base and J by 8 bases, 10 bases remained unmatched. CDR1 is SGHTA, CDR2 FQGNSA, per germline. This CDR3 region has 16 residues. This CDR3 is CASSLEVADRVKPQHF. CDR3 coding DNA: TGTGCCAGCAGCTTAGAGGTGGCGGACAGGGTAAAGCCCCAGCATTTT. Supplemented by reference TRBV7-2 and TRBJ1-5, the full variable domain reads GAGVSQSPSNKVTEKGKDVELRCDPISGHTALYWYRQSLGQGLEFLIYFQGNSAPDKSGLPSDRFSAERTGGSVSTLTIQRTQQEDSAVYLCASSLEVADRVKPQHFGDGTRLSIL.

This clonotype was seen only a few times. The rearrangement joins TRBV27 to TRBJ2-2; tentatively, D is TRBD1 (6 bases). The V gene lost 5 bases and the J gene lost 4 bases, with 14 bases spanning the gap. CDR1 and CDR2 from the germline V gene are MNHEY and SMNVEV (reference sequence). CDR3 size: 15 residues. Here the CDR3 reads CASSVQGRTTGELFF. In DNA, the CDR3 is TGTGCCAGCAGTGTCCAGGGGCGCACCACCGGGGAGCTGTTTTTT.

The V and J genes are TRBV28 and TRBJ2-7; 10 bases line up with TRBD2. Per the germline V gene, CDR1 is MDHEN and CDR2 is SYDVKM. After removal of 6 bases from V and 7 bases from J, the junction contained 12 bases not matched to a gene. The CDR3 runs 15 residues. For the CDR3, the DNA is TGTGCCAGCAGCCTTGGAATAGCGGGGGGAACGGAGCAGTACTTC. Protein sequence: CASSLGIAGGTEQYF.

At least ten counts were recorded for this clonotype. The chain has TRBV12-3 or TRBV12-4 and TRBJ1-4; D ambiguous. CDR3 length: 15 residues. V was pared by 1 base and J by 8 bases, with 14 bases between. The CDR3 reads CASSLGGGWTEKLFF. The CDR3, as DNA: TGTGCCAGCAGTTTAGGGGGAGGGTGGACCGAAAAACTGTTTTTT.

This clonotype was found a few times. The rearrangement joins TRBV7-2 to TRBJ2-2; 16 bases agree with TRBD2. The CDR3 is 17 residues long. Germline CDR1 SGHTA, CDR2 FQGNSA. The V gene end was trimmed by 1 base and the J gene end by 5 bases; junction bases not matched to a gene: 1. The CDR3 reads CASSLGGLAGGTGELFF. CDR3 nucleotides: TGTGCCAGCAGCTTAGGGGGACTAGCGGGAGGGACCGGGGAGCTGTTTTTT. Variable domain in full (rest from reference TRBV7-2 and TRBJ2-2): GAGVSQSPSNKVTEKGKDVELRCDPISGHTALYWYRQSLGQGLEFLIYFQGNSAPDKSGLPSDRFSAERTGGSVSTLTIQRTQQEDSAVYLCASSLGGLAGGTGELFFGEGSRLTVL.

This clonotype was found a few times. In DNA, the CDR3 is TGTGCCAGCAGCCCCTATGGAGGATCCACAGATACGCAGTATTTT. Amino acids: CASSPYGGSTDTQYF. The V gene is TRBV12-3 or TRBV12-4, the J gene TRBJ2-3, with D possibly matching TRBD2 (5 bases). The V end was cut by 6 bases, the J end by 2 bases, with 15 bases between. The CDR3 contains 15 residues.

The table lists this clonotype with a few counts. CDR3 protein: CASSKRTITGELFF. In DNA form, the CDR3 reads TGTGCCAGTAGTAAACGGACAATCACCGGGGAGCTGTTTTTT. The genes are TRBV19 and TRBJ2-2; D is possibly TRBD1 (5 bases). The germline gives CDR1 LNHDA, CDR2 SQIVND (reference sequence). This CDR3 is built from 14 residues. Trimming shortened V by 4 bases and J by 4 bases, and 10 bases separated the two germline ends.

This clonotype has a handful of counts. The chain recombines TRBV29-1 with TRBJ1-1; a weak D match, TRBD1 (5 bases). V lost 3 bases to trimming and J lost 1 base, with 18 bases between them. The CDR3 sequence is 16 residues long. Looked up from germline, CDR1 is SQVTM and CDR2 is ANQGSEA. The CDR3 DNA reads as TGCAGCGTTGATTTGGGGCAGGGATCGACGAACACTGAAGCTTTCTTT. This sequence encodes CSVDLGQGSTNTEAFF. Full variable domain (missing parts from reference TRBV29-1 and TRBJ1-1): SAVISQKPSRDICQRGTSLTIQCQVDSQVTMMFWYRQQPGQSLTLIATANQGSEATYESGFVIDKFPISRPNLTFSTLTVSNMSPEDSSIYLCSVDLGQGSTNTEAFFGQGTRLTVV.

Ten or more counts support this clonotype. This chain joins TRBV7-2 and TRBJ1-5; D might be TRBD1 (5 bases). Germline values: CDR1 SGHTA, CDR2 FQGNSA. The CDR3 has 15 amino acids. V lost 5 bases to trimming and J lost 2 bases, with 13 bases between them. The CDR3 DNA reads as TGTGCCAGCAGCGCGGGGGGGAATGGCAATCAGCCCCAGCATTTT. This gives the protein CASSAGGNGNQPQHF.

This clonotype was detected ten times or more. The V gene is TRBV15, the J gene TRBJ2-1; D may match TRBD1 or TRBD2 (7 bases each). The CDR3 consists of 18 residues. The ends were cut back, 0 bases at V and 5 bases at J, with 20 bases in the middle. Germline loops: CDR1 LNHNV, CDR2 YYDKDF (reference sequence). The DNA for the CDR3 is TGTGCCACCAGCAGAGATCGAAAACAGGGGAGGGTGAACAATGAGCAGTTCTTC. Translated: CATSRDRKQGRVNNEQFF.

V and J are TRBV12-3 or TRBV12-4 and TRBJ1-2; 10 nucleotides match TRBD1. The CDR3 totals 14 residues. The V segment lost 6 bases and the J segment 8 bases; nucleotides outside the gene matches: 9. The CDR3 reads CASSIGTGEEGYTF. The DNA for the CDR3 is TGTGCCAGCAGCATAGGGACAGGGGAAGAGGGCTACACCTTC.

This clonotype appeared many times. The chain combines TRBV19 with TRBJ2-4, with 7 bases that match TRBD1. Germline V gene lookup returns CDR1 LNHDA and CDR2 SQIVND (reference sequence). The CDR3 loop spans 15 amino acids. Trimming at V came to 3 bases and at J to 1 base, leaving 3 bases not matched to a gene. CDR3 loop: CASSIGQEAKNIQYF. In nucleotides, the CDR3 is TGTGCCAGTAGTATCGGACAGGAGGCCAAAAACATTCAGTACTTC.

This clonotype was seen many times. V is TRBV28 and J is TRBJ1-2; perhaps TRBD1 as D (5 bases). V shed 4 bases and J shed 1 base, with 13 bases lying between them. CDR1 MDHEN and CDR2 SYDVKM come from the germline V gene. The CDR3 loop spans 15 amino acids. The CDR3 DNA reads TGTGCCAGCAGTTCCCCCGGGACGGTTAACTATGGCTACACCTTC. This encodes CASSSPGTVNYGYTF.

The sample holds many counts of this clonotype. The chain couples TRBV19 to TRBJ1-5; 9 bases fit TRBD1. CDR3 length: 17 residues. Germline values: CDR1 LNHDA, CDR2 SQIVND (reference sequence). V gave up 3 bases and J gave up 0 bases; unmatched junction bases: 6. The CDR3 reads CASSIDRGGGSNQPQHF. Here the CDR3 DNA reads TGTGCCAGTAGTATCGACAGGGGGGGGGGTAGCAATCAGCCCCAGCATTTT.

On this clonotype: A much larger clone lies one base from this, so it may be a read error. V is TRBV7-9 and J is TRBJ1-3, with 7 bases fitting TRBD1. The germline CDR1 and CDR2 sequences are SEHNR and FQNEAQ (reference sequence). The CDR3 runs to 14 residues. The J segment lost 2 bases and the V segment lost 3 bases, leaving 1 base of the junction unmatched. CDR3 loop: CASSFGTAGNTIYF. The CDR3 DNA reads as TGTGCCAGCAGCTTCGGGACAGCTGGAAACACCATATATTTT.

The chain links TRBV7-2 to TRBJ1-3; D unclear. Germline CDR1 and CDR2: SGHTA and FQGNSA. This CDR3 is 12 amino acids long. The V end lost 5 bases, the J end lost 5 bases, and 7 bases lay between the germline ends. The CDR3 is CASSPGRNTIYF. Here the CDR3 DNA reads TGTGCCAGCAGCCCCGGAAGAAACACCATATATTTT. Full variable domain (outside the CDR3, taken from reference TRBV7-2 and TRBJ1-3): GAGVSQSPSNKVTEKGKDVELRCDPISGHTALYWYRQSLGQGLEFLIYFQGNSAPDKSGLPSDRFSAERTGGSVSTLTIQRTQQEDSAVYLCASSPGRNTIYFGEGSWLTVV.

This clonotype was found many times. V is TRBV20-1 and J is TRBJ2-3, with 8 bases lining up with TRBD2. Germline lookup yields CDR1 DFQATT and CDR2 SNEGSKA (reference sequence). The CDR3 consists of 18 residues. The junction had 18 bases not matched to a gene; V was cut back by 5 bases and J by 2 bases. The CDR3 sequence: CSARGSGGKRNFTDTQYF. CDR3 nucleotides: TGCAGTGCTCGGGGGAGCGGGGGAAAGAGGAACTTCACAGATACGCAGTATTTT.

This clonotype was recorded at least ten times. The CDR3, as DNA: TGTGCCAGCAGAGAGCGGGGGGTAACCGGGGAGCTGTTTTTT. It is translated as CASRERGVTGELFF. The chain combines TRBV12-3 or TRBV12-4 with TRBJ2-2; TRBD2 agrees at 9 bases. J lost 5 bases, V lost 6 bases, and 4 bases had no gene match. This CDR3 comprises 14 residues.

Ten or more counts support this clonotype. The chain carries TRBV20-1 and TRBJ2-1, with 7 bases fitting TRBD1. V gave up 3 bases and J gave up 6 bases; unmatched junction bases: 5. Germline values: CDR1 DFQATT, CDR2 SNEGSKA (reference sequence). The CDR3 spans 13 residues. CDR3 sequence reads: CSASPPGGNEQFF. The CDR3 region has the DNA TGCAGTGCTAGCCCGCCAGGGGGCAATGAGCAGTTCTTC.

This clonotype was recorded many times. The rearrangement uses TRBV12-3 or TRBV12-4 and TRBJ1-6; D is uncertain. V shed 4 bases and J shed 8 bases, with 9 bases lying between them. This CDR3 has 13 residues. The CDR3 region is CASSSRTDSPLHF. The CDR3 coding sequence is TGTGCCAGCAGTTCGCGGACTGATTCACCCCTCCACTTT.

The genes are TRBV24-1 and TRBJ2-3, with 10 bases matching TRBD1. This CDR3 comprises 14 residues. V dropped 0 bases and J dropped 8; count of bases not matched to a gene: 1. Per the germline V gene, CDR1 is KGHDR and CDR2 is SFDVKD. The CDR3 coding sequence is TGTGCCACCAGTGATTTGCGGACAGGGGGTACGCAGTATTTT. Amino acid sequence: CATSDLRTGGTQYF.

As regards this clonotype: A much larger clone differs from this one at a single base, so this may be a read error. The V gene is TRBV7-6, the J gene TRBJ2-4, with D maybe TRBD2 (6 bases). Deletions cut 5 bases from V and 1 base from J, with 9 bases between. The CDR3 has 14 residues. The germline V gene encodes CDR1 SGHVS and CDR2 FNYEAQ. DNA for the CDR3: TGTGCCAGCAGCCCCGCGGGGGCCAAAAACATTCAGTACTTC. Its protein is CASSPAGAKNIQYF.

This clonotype was counted many times. The V and J genes are TRBV28 and TRBJ1-2, with 7 bases identical to TRBD1. This CDR3 spans 15 amino acids. CDR1 is MDHEN and CDR2 is SYDVKM in the germline V gene. Losses at the gene ends were 4 bases for V and 2 bases for J; bases not matched to a gene: 7. In DNA form, the CDR3 reads TGTGCCAGCAGTTCCACCGGGACAGCCAACTATGGCTACACCTTC. Amino acids: CASSSTGTANYGYTF.

This clonotype has at least ten counts. The chain combines TRBV19 with TRBJ2-1, with D possibly being TRBD1 or TRBD2 (5 bases each). The CDR3 covers 15 residues. Trimming left V 1 base short and J 0 bases short, with 7 bases between. Germline V gene sequence: CDR1 LNHDA, CDR2 SQIVND (reference sequence). The CDR3 spells CASSIGGYSYNEQFF. DNA of the CDR3: TGTGCCAGTAGTATAGGGGGGTACTCCTACAATGAGCAGTTCTTC. The whole variable domain, remainder taken from reference TRBV19 and TRBJ2-1, is DGGITQSPKYLFRKEGQNVTLSCEQNLNHDAMYWYRQDPGQGLRLIYYSQIVNDFQKGDIAEGYSVSREKKESFPLTVTSAQKNPTAFYLCASSIGGYSYNEQFFGPGTRLTVL.

This clonotype was recorded many times. V gene TRBV7-9 combines with J gene TRBJ2-1; the D gene is possibly TRBD2 (6 bases). The ends were cut back, 3 bases at V and 9 bases at J, with 18 bases in the middle. The CDR3 loop spans 15 amino acids. CDR1 is SEHNR, CDR2 FQNEAQ, per germline (reference sequence). The CDR3 coding sequence is TGTGCCAGCAGCTTTATGCAGGGAGGTCGTGGTGAGCAGTTCTTC. This sequence encodes CASSFMQGGRGEQFF.

V and J are TRBV20-1 and TRBJ2-5, with 8 bases fitting TRBD2. With 0 bases clipped from V and 3 bases from J, the junction kept 6 bases outside the gene matches. CDR1 DFQATT and CDR2 SNEGSKA come from the germline V gene (reference sequence). The length of the CDR3 is 15 residues. CDR3 DNA sequence: TGCAGTGCTAGAGATATAACTAGCGGAAAAGAGACCCAGTACTTC. It codes for CSARDITSGKETQYF.

The chain is built from TRBV28 and TRBJ1-6; D might be TRBD1 (5 bases). From germline, CDR1 is MDHEN and CDR2 SYDVKM. This CDR3 contains 14 residues. V was shortened by 1 base and J by 7 bases, with 8 bases between the two germline ends. The CDR3 sequence is CASSLSQANSPLHF. In DNA form, the CDR3 reads TGTGCCAGCAGTTTATCACAGGCAAATTCACCCCTCCACTTT.

This clonotype was picked up many times. The chain has TRBV7-2 and TRBJ1-5; no clear D gene. There are 16 residues in the CDR3. The V end lost 1 base, the J end lost 2 bases, and 12 bases lay between the germline ends. In germline, CDR1 is SGHTA, CDR2 FQGNSA. The CDR3 DNA follows: TGTGCCAGCAGCTTAGGGGGTGGGTGGGGCAATCAGCCCCAGCATTTT. Translated: CASSLGGGWGNQPQHF. The full variable domain, in which reference TRBV7-2 and TRBJ1-5 provide the parts outside the CDR3, is GAGVSQSPSNKVTEKGKDVELRCDPISGHTALYWYRQSLGQGLEFLIYFQGNSAPDKSGLPSDRFSAERTGGSVSTLTIQRTQQEDSAVYLCASSLGGGWGNQPQHFGDGTRLSIL.